These T cell receptor beta chains were read from a single sample in a study of T cell responses to AZD1222 COVID-19 vaccine. Here immunoSEQ multiplex PCR was the method, and the copy in TCRdb shows in-frame clones only, minus some. This sample yields under 150,000 clones, of which approximately 90% are seen a single time; about 5.9% belongs to the top ten. Sequences were derived from peripheral blood, sampled on day 0 of AZD1222 vaccination. The receptors shown here come from an adult in good health. The CDR3 runs from the conserved cysteine through the conserved F or W. A D gene is named only where the DNA matches it firmly. Size values are once, few and many counts, or a class for expanded clones, and some rows have none.

.	.	TRBV7-3	TRBJ2-1	CASSLGGEQFF	TGTGCCAGCAGCTTGGGCGGAGAGCAGTTCTTC
.	.	TRBV6-5	TRBJ1-2	CASTYQPGGYGYTF	TGTGCCAGCACTTATCAGCCCGGAGGCTATGGCTACACCTTC
.	TRBD1	TRBV9	TRBJ2-7	CASSTGGSGEQYF	TGTGCCAGCAGCACAGGGGGCAGTGGAGAGCAGTACTTC
.	.	TRBV23-1	TRBJ2-7	CAGDEGYEQYF	TGCGCGGGCGATGAGGGCTACGAGCAGTACTTC
.	TRBD2	TRBV6-1	TRBJ2-1	CASSETGLAGVVSEQFF	TGTGCCAGCAGTGAAACGGGACTAGCGGGAGTGGTTAGTGAGCAGTTCTTC
.	.	TRBV25-1	TRBJ2-1	CASSDTRKSYNEQFF	TGTGCCAGCAGTGACACTAGGAAATCCTACAATGAGCAGTTCTTC
.	.	TRBV19	TRBJ1-1	CASYREVGISEAFF	TGTGCCAGTTACCGGGAGGTTGGGATCTCTGAAGCTTTCTTT
.	.	TRBV6-5	TRBJ2-7	CASSYLQGEQYF	TGTGCCAGCAGTTACTTACAGGGCGAGCAGTACTTC
.	.	TRBV28	TRBJ2-5	CASSLASSGTETQYF	TGTGCCAGCAGTTTAGCGTCAAGTGGGACGGAGACCCAGTACTTC
.	TRBD1	TRBV12-3/TRBV12-4	TRBJ1-5	CASSRQGGQPQHF	TGTGCCAGCAGCAGACAGGGCGGTCAGCCCCAGCATTTT
.	.	TRBV11-2	TRBJ2-7	CASTPVRVGEQYF	TGTGCCAGCACCCCGGTCAGAGTGGGCGAGCAGTACTTC
.	.	TRBV3-1/TRBV3-2	TRBJ2-7	CASSQDLQGTYEQYF	TGTGCCAGCAGCCAAGATCTGCAGGGAACCTACGAGCAGTACTTC
.	.	TRBV7-3	TRBJ2-6	CASSFLVSGANVLTF	TGTGCCAGCAGCTTCCTGGTCTCTGGGGCCAACGTCCTGACTTTC
.	.	TRBV6-2/TRBV6-3	TRBJ1-6	CASSLSGSGRALHF	TGTGCCAGCAGTCTATCTGGGTCCGGTCGGGCCCTCCACTTT
.	TRBD1	TRBV9	TRBJ2-1	CASSDGTVEQFF	TGTGCCAGCAGCGATGGGACAGTGGAGCAGTTCTTC
few	.	TRBV18	TRBJ1-4	CASSPPVRAAAEKLFF	TGTGCCAGCTCACCACCGGTACGAGCTGCAGCCGAAAAACTGTTTTTT
.	TRBD2	TRBV18	TRBJ2-5	CASSSSGRARVIEETQYF	TGTGCCAGCTCATCAAGCGGGAGGGCTCGGGTGATAGAAGAGACCCAGTACTTC
.	.	TRBV3-1/TRBV3-2	TRBJ2-7	CASSQDQGEQYF	TGTGCCAGCAGCCAAGATCAGGGCGAGCAGTACTTC
.	.	TRBV2	TRBJ1-2	CASSAQASSYGYTF	TGTGCCAGCAGTGCTCAGGCCAGCTCCTATGGCTACACCTTC
.	.	TRBV11-2	TRBJ1-6	CASSLVPGPNNSPLHF	TGTGCCAGCAGCTTAGTGCCGGGTCCGAACAATTCACCCCTCCACTTT
.	.	TRBV19	TRBJ2-2	CASSIGLSNTGELFF	TGTGCCAGTAGTATAGGACTTTCGAACACCGGGGAGCTGTTTTTT
.	.	TRBV10-3	TRBJ1-5	CAIKDGNQPQHF	TGTGCCATCAAGGACGGAAATCAGCCCCAGCATTTT
once	TRBD1	TRBV3-1/TRBV3-2	TRBJ2-2	CASSLSGQLNTGELFF	TGTGCCAGCAGCCTATCGGGACAGCTGAACACCGGGGAGCTGTTTTTT
.	TRBD2	TRBV25-1	TRBJ2-3	CASSEARLAGGITDTQYF	TGTGCCAGCAGTGAAGCCCGTCTTGCGGGAGGCATCACAGATACGCAGTATTTT
.	.	TRBV13	TRBJ1-5	CASSSQGGPQHF	TGTGCCAGCAGCTCACAGGGAGGGCCCCAGCATTTT
few	TRBD1	TRBV6-5	TRBJ1-2	CASRGTGYYGYTF	TGTGCCAGCAGGGGGACAGGGTACTATGGCTACACCTTC
.	TRBD2	TRBV7-2	TRBJ2-7	CASSLWGAGGPSYEQYF	TGTGCCAGCAGCTTATGGGGAGCGGGAGGGCCTTCCTACGAGCAGTACTTC
few	TRBD1	TRBV25-1	TRBJ1-6	CASRTGGDNSPLHF	TGTGCCAGCAGAACAGGGGGCGATAATTCACCCCTCCACTTT
.	TRBD1	TRBV14	TRBJ1-6	CASSQLDRGARSPLHF	TGTGCCAGCAGCCAACTTGACAGGGGAGCGCGTTCACCCCTCCACTTT
.	TRBD1	TRBV18	TRBJ1-1	CASQRTRGVGNTEAFF	TGTGCCAGCCAACGGACCAGGGGGGTAGGGAACACTGAAGCTTTCTTT
.	.	TRBV11-3	TRBJ2-7	CASSGEGWGPGGSYEQYF	TGTGCCAGCAGCGGTGAAGGGTGGGGTCCCGGGGGTTCCTACGAGCAGTACTTC
.	.	TRBV30	TRBJ1-5	CAWSEMDLNGNQPQHF	TGTGCCTGGAGCGAAATGGACCTTAACGGCAATCAGCCCCAGCATTTT
once	TRBD1	TRBV2	TRBJ1-1	CATPGQGKAFF	TGTGCCACCCCGGGACAGGGGAAAGCTTTCTTT
.	.	TRBV12-3/TRBV12-4	TRBJ1-2	CASSRGPGGYTF	TGTGCCAGCAGTAGGGGACCAGGGGGCTACACCTTC
.	.	TRBV20-1	TRBJ1-1	CSPKNTEAFF	TGCAGCCCCAAGAACACTGAAGCTTTCTTT
.	TRBD1	TRBV9	TRBJ1-1	CASSVGGGTGKNTEAFF	TGTGCCAGCAGCGTGGGGGGCGGGACAGGGAAGAACACTGAAGCTTTCTTT
.	.	TRBV5-1	TRBJ1-1	CASTRNGGSSSEAFF	TGCGCCAGCACCCGTAACGGGGGCTCCTCTTCTGAAGCTTTCTTT
.	.	TRBV19	TRBJ1-1	CASSPLGNTEAFF	TGTGCCAGTAGTCCTTTAGGGAACACTGAAGCTTTCTTT
.	.	TRBV24-1	TRBJ2-1	CATSPSEFQGYNEQFF	TGTGCCACCAGTCCTTCGGAATTTCAGGGCTACAATGAGCAGTTCTTC
.	TRBD2	TRBV30	TRBJ2-1	CAWSVLSGRGNEQFF	TGTGCCTGGAGTGTACTCAGCGGGAGAGGCAATGAGCAGTTCTTC
.	.	TRBV30	TRBJ1-2	CAWSVPWTGNYGYTF	TGTGCCTGGAGTGTCCCCTGGACGGGGAACTATGGCTACACCTTC
.	TRBD2	TRBV11-2	TRBJ2-5	CASSFGVSAGWETQYF	TGTGCCAGCAGCTTTGGGGTATCAGCGGGATGGGAGACCCAGTACTTC
few	.	TRBV5-1	TRBJ1-1	CASSPRQESTEAFF	TGCGCCAGCAGCCCAAGACAGGAGAGCACTGAAGCTTTCTTT
.	.	TRBV27	TRBJ1-5	CASSRTVHSNQPQHF	TGTGCCAGCAGTAGGACAGTTCATAGCAATCAGCCCCAGCATTTT
.	.	TRBV4-1	TRBJ1-5	CASSQDFSNQPQHF	TGCGCCAGCAGCCAAGATTTCTCTAATCAGCCCCAGCATTTT
once	.	TRBV19	TRBJ1-1	CASSGTANTEAFF	TGTGCCAGTAGTGGGACGGCGAACACTGAAGCTTTCTTT
.	TRBD2	TRBV24-1	TRBJ2-1	CATSVGLAGVNEQFF	TGTGCCACCAGTGTAGGTCTAGCGGGAGTTAATGAGCAGTTCTTC
.	.	TRBV20-1	TRBJ1-5	CSASAGSYSNQPQHF	TGCAGTGCTAGTGCAGGTAGTTATAGCAATCAGCCCCAGCATTTT
.	.	TRBV7-9	TRBJ1-3	CASSLAVRTARSGNTIYF	TGTGCCAGCAGCTTAGCGGTCCGGACCGCTAGATCTGGAAACACCATATATTTT
.	TRBD1	TRBV13	TRBJ1-2	CASSLWRTGGLDYGYTF	TGTGCCAGCAGCTTGTGGAGGACAGGCGGCCTGGACTATGGCTACACCTTC
.	TRBD1	TRBV28	TRBJ1-5	CASRDFRQGGLSNQPQHF	TGTGCCAGCAGAGATTTCCGACAGGGCGGCCTTAGCAATCAGCCCCAGCATTTT
.	TRBD2	TRBV11-3	TRBJ2-7	CATPLGLDNSYEQYF	TGTGCCACCCCACTTGGACTAGATAACTCCTACGAGCAGTACTTC